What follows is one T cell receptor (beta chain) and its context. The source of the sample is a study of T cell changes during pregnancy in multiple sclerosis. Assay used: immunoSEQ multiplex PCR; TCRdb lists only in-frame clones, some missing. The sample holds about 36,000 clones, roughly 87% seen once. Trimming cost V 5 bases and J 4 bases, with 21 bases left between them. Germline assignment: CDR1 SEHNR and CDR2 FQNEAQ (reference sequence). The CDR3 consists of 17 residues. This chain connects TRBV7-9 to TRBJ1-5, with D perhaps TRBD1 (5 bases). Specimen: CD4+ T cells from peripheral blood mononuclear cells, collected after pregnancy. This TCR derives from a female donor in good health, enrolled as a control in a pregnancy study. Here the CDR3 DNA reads TGTGCCAGCAGCCCCGCTACTGCAGGGAAGGTGAATCAGCCCCAGCATTTT. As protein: CASSPATAGKVNQPQHF.